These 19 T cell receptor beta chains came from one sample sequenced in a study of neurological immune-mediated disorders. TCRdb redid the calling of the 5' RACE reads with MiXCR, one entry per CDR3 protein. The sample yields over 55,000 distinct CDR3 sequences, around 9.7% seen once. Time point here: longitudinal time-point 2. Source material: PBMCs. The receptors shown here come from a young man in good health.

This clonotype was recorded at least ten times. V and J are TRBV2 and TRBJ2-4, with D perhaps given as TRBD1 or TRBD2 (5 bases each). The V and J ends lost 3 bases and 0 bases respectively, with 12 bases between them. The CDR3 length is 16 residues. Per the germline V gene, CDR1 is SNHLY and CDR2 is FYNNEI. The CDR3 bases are TGTGCCAGCAGTGAGGAGGCAGGGCTAGCCAAAAACATTCAGTACTTC. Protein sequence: CASSEEAGLAKNIQYF.

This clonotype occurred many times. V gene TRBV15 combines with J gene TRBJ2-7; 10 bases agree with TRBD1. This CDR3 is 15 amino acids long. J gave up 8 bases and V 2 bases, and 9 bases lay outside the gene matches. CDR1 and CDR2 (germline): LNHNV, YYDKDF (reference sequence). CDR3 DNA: TGTGCCACCAGCAGATCGGGACAGGGGAACCGGAAGCAGTACTTC. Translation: CATSRSGQGNRKQYF. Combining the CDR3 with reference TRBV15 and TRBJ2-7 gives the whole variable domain DAMVIQNPRYQVTQFGKPVTLSCSQTLNHNVMYWYQQKSSQAPKLLFHYYDKDFNNEADTPDNFQSRRPNTSFCFLDIRSPGLGDTAMYLCATSRSGQGNRKQYFGPGTRLTVT.

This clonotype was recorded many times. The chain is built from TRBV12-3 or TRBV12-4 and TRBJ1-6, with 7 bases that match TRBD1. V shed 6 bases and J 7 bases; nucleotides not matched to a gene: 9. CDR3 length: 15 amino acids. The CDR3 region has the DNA TGTGCCAGCAGCCCTCGACAGGGCCGGAATTCACCCCTCCACTTT. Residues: CASSPRQGRNSPLHF.

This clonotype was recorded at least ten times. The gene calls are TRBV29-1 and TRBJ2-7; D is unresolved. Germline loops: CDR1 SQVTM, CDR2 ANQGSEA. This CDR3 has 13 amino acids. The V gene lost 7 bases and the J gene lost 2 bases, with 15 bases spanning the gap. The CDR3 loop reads CSAKTGLTYEQYF. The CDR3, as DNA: TGCAGCGCCAAGACGGGCCTCACCTACGAGCAGTACTTC.

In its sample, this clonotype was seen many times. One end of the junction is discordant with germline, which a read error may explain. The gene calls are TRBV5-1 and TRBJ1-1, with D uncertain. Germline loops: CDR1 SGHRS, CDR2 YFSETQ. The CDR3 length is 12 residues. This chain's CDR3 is CASSSDGTEAFF. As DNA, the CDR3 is TGTGCCAGCAGCTCCGACGGTACTGAAGCTTTCTTT.

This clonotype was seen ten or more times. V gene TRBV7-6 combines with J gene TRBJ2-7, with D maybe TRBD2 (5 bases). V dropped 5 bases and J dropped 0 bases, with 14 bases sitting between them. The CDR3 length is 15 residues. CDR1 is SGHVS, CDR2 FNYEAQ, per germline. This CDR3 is CASSPSPGNSYEQYF. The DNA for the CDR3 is TGTGCCAGCAGCCCCAGTCCGGGGAACTCCTACGAGCAGTACTTC.

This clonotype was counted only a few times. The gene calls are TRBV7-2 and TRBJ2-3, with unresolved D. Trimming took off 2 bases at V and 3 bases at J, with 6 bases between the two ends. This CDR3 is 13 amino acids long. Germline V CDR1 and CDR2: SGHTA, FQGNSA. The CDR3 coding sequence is TGTGCCAGCAGCTTAATCGCAACAGATACGCAGTATTTT. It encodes CASSLIATDTQYF. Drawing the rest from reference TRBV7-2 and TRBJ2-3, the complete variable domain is GAGVSQSPSNKVTEKGKDVELRCDPISGHTALYWYRQSLGQGLEFLIYFQGNSAPDKSGLPSDRFSAERTGGSVSTLTIQRTQQEDSAVYLCASSLIATDTQYFGPGTRLTVL.

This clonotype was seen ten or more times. The CDR3 DNA reads TGCGCCAGCAGCCCATCCGGGACAGGGTACGATGAGCAGTTCTTC. Protein sequence: CASSPSGTGYDEQFF. V gene TRBV5-1 combines with J gene TRBJ2-1; TRBD1 aligns across 9 bases. This CDR3 has 15 amino acids. V gave up 4 bases and J gave up 8 bases; unmatched junction bases: 10. Looked up from germline, CDR1 is SGHRS and CDR2 is YFSETQ.

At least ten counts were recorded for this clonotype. This chain's CDR3 is CATQIGGQKLFF. CDR3 coding DNA: TGTGCCACCCAGATCGGTGGGCAAAAACTGTTTTTT. The chain links TRBV12-3 or TRBV12-4 to TRBJ1-4; D remains unclear. Trimming took off 10 bases at V and 9 bases at J, with 15 bases between the two ends. The CDR3 is 12 amino acids.

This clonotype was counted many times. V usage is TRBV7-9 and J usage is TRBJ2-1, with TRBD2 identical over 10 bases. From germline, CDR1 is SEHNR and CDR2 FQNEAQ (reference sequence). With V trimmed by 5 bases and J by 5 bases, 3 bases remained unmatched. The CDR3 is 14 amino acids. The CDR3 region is CASSPTSGHNEQFF. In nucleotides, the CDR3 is TGTGCCAGCAGCCCGACTAGCGGGCACAATGAGCAGTTCTTC.

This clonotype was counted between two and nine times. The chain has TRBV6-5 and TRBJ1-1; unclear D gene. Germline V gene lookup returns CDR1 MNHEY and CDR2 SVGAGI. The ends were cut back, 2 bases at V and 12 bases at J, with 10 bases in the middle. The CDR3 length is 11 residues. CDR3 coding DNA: TGTGCCAGCAGTTACAGGGCGGTAACTTTCTTT. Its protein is CASSYRAVTFF.

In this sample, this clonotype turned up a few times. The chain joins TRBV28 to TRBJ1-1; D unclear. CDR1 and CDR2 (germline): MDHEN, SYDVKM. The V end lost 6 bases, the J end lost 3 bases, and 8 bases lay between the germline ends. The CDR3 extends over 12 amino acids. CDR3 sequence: CASSRLDTEAFF. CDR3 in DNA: TGTGCCAGCAGCCGCTTGGACACTGAAGCTTTCTTT.

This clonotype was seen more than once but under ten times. For the CDR3, the DNA is TGTGCCAGCAGTGATGGGACTAGCGGACCCAATGAGCAGTTCTTC. This translates into CASSDGTSGPNEQFF. This chain uses TRBV6-4 with TRBJ2-1; 11 bases are a match to TRBD2. From germline, CDR1 is MRHNA and CDR2 SNTAGT. CDR3 length: 15 residues. With V trimmed by 3 bases and J by 6 bases, 4 bases remained unmatched.

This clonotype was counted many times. CDR3 nucleotides: TGTGCCAGCCTACTCGCGACTCTGAATGAGCAGTTCTTC. Its translation is CASLLATLNEQFF. The chain recombines TRBV7-2 with TRBJ2-1; D remains unclear. This CDR3 is built from 13 residues. V lost 8 bases and J 7 bases, leaving 15 bases between the germline ends. CDR1 and CDR2 (germline): SGHTA, FQGNSA.

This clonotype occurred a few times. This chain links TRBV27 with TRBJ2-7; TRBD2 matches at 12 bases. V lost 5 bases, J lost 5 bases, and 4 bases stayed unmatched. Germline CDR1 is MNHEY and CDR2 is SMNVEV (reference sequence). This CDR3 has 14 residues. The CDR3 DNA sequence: TGTGCCAGCAGTACGACTAGCGGGAGTGACGAGCAGTACTTC. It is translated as CASSTTSGSDEQYF.

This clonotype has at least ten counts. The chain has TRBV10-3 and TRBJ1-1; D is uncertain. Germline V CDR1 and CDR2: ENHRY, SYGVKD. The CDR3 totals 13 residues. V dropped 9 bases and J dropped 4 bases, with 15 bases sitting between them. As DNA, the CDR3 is TGTGCCATAACTGATGCAGCCGGCACTGAAGCTTTCTTT. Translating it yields CAITDAAGTEAFF.

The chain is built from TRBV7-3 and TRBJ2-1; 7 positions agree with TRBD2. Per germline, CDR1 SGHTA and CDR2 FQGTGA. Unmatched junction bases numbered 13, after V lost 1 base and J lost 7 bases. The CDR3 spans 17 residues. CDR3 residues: CASSLSGIGGSGNEQFF. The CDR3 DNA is TGTGCCAGCAGCTTAAGCGGTATTGGCGGGAGCGGGAATGAGCAGTTCTTC.

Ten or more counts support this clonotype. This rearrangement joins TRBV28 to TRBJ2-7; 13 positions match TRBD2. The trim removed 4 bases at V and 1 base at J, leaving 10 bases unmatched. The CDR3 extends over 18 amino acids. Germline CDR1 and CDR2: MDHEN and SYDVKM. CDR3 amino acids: CASSSLGTSGTISYEQYF. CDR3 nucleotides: TGTGCCAGCAGTTCCTTAGGGACTAGCGGGACTATATCCTACGAGCAGTACTTC.

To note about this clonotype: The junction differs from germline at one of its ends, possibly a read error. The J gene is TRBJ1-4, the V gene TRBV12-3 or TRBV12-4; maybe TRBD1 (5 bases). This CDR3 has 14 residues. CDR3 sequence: CASNTQGTTEKLFF. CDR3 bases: TGTGCCAGCAACACCCAGGGAACTACTGAAAAACTCTTTTTT.